This T cell receptor (beta chain) was profiled in a study of PD-1 blockade in classical Hodgkin lymphoma. The method was immunoSEQ multiplex PCR; TCRdb's version includes in-frame clones alone and lacks a portion of them. The sample records tens of thousands of clones, 75% to 90% being singletons. Each patient experienced a relapse that followed autologous stem cell transplantation, and brentuximab vedotin exposure varied. Turning to this clone: Its antigen is unknown.

Findings and limits, study-wide: Exclusion covered patients beginning nivolumab under 1 year post-ASCT. While CD8+ TCR diversity did not rise significantly by C4D1, CD4+ TCR diversity did.

Germline-derived CDR1 and CDR2 are LNHDA and SQIVND (reference sequence). The CDR3 length is 17 residues. Losses at the gene ends were 5 bases for V and 0 bases for J; bases not matched to a gene: 9. V gene TRBV19 combines with J gene TRBJ2-3; 9 bases are shared with TRBD1. This TCR derives from a human donor with classical Hodgkin lymphoma. The specimen was peripheral blood mononuclear cells (PBMCs), collected at baseline. The CDR3 loop reads CASSDKTQGASTDTQYF. The CDR3 region has the DNA TGTGCCAGTAGTGACAAGACACAGGGGGCCAGCACAGATACGCAGTATTTT. The full variable domain, its missing parts supplied by reference TRBV19 and TRBJ2-3, is DGGITQSPKYLFRKEGQNVTLSCEQNLNHDAMYWYRQDPGQGLRLIYYSQIVNDFQKGDIAEGYSVSREKKESFPLTVTSAQKNPTAFYLCASSDKTQGASTDTQYFGPGTRLTVL.